A single sample gave rise to the 13 T cell receptor beta chains below, sequenced in a study of OX40 agonist ivuxolimab in advanced cancers. Clones were read by immunoSEQ multiplex PCR, and TCRdb kept only the in-frame ones, dropping some. The profile covers more than 45,000 clones, with about four fifths appearing a single time and 0.95% to 1.2% taken by the ten largest. This sample comprised CD4+ or CD8+ T cells sorted from blood, obtained in a trial of the OX40 agonist ivuxolimab. The receptor set was obtained from an adult with an advanced solid tumor such as melanoma, head and neck, liver or kidney cancer.

The chain recombines TRBV19 with TRBJ2-2; 8 bases agree with TRBD1. The CDR3 loop spans 16 amino acids. Trimming removed 3 bases from V and 2 bases from J; junction bases left unmatched: 5. Germline lookup yields CDR1 LNHDA and CDR2 SQIVND (reference sequence). The CDR3: CASSMRRGRNTGELFF. In DNA, the CDR3 is TGTGCCAGTAGTATGCGCAGGGGGCGAAACACCGGGGAGCTGTTTTTT. The whole variable domain, filled in from reference TRBV19 and TRBJ2-2, reads DGGITQSPKYLFRKEGQNVTLSCEQNLNHDAMYWYRQDPGQGLRLIYYSQIVNDFQKGDIAEGYSVSREKKESFPLTVTSAQKNPTAFYLCASSMRRGRNTGELFFGEGSRLTVL.

This clone was counted once. The V and J genes are TRBV18 and TRBJ2-5; 9 nucleotides agree with TRBD1. In germline, CDR1 is KGHSH, CDR2 LQKENI. Unmatched junction bases numbered 7, after V lost 5 bases and J lost 3 bases. This CDR3 is 15 amino acids long. CDR3 sequence reads: CASSTGGLFEETQYF. CDR3 DNA sequence: TGTGCCAGCTCAACAGGGGGCTTGTTTGAAGAGACCCAGTACTTC.

This chain connects TRBV30 to TRBJ2-7, with D possibly TRBD2 on 6 matching bases. The CDR3 is 11 amino acids. In germline, CDR1 is GTSNPN, CDR2 SVGIG (reference sequence). Trimming removed 3 bases at V and 6 bases at J, with 9 bases between. The CDR3 spells CAWRQGGEQYF. The CDR3 region has the DNA TGTGCCTGGAGGCAGGGAGGCGAGCAGTACTTC.

This clone was picked up one time. V usage is TRBV10-3 and J usage is TRBJ2-1, with 11 bases lining up with TRBD2. Germline CDR1 is ENHRY and CDR2 is SYGVKD. CDR3 length: 16 residues. J lost 7 bases, V lost 4 bases, and 9 bases had no gene match. The CDR3 coding sequence is TGTGCCATCAGTGTATCCCTTAGCGGGGGGGCTAATGAGCAGTTCTTC. It specifies CAISVSLSGGANEQFF.

The chain has TRBV7-4 and TRBJ1-5; D is uncertain. Germline-derived CDR1 and CDR2 are SGHVT and SQSDAQ. The CDR3 length is 11 residues. V lost 8 bases, J lost 6 bases, and 8 bases lay in between. The CDR3 DNA follows: TGTGCCAGCGACGGTGGTCAGCCCCAGCATTTT. Translating it yields CASDGGQPQHF.

This rearrangement joins TRBV10-3 to TRBJ2-7; D is possibly TRBD1 (6 bases). The germline V gene has CDR1 ENHRY and CDR2 SYGVKD. The CDR3 consists of 13 residues. Trimming pared 6 bases from V and 2 bases from J, leaving 11 bases between. Here the CDR3 reads CAIRAGVAYEQYF. The CDR3 DNA is TGTGCCATCAGGGCAGGGGTAGCCTACGAGCAGTACTTC.

CDR3 sequence: CSVVGRAGGTGELFF. The CDR3 DNA is TGCAGCGTTGTTGGCAGGGCAGGGGGCACCGGGGAGCTGTTTTTT. The chain recombines TRBV29-1 with TRBJ2-2; 7 nucleotides align to TRBD1. V lost 4 bases to trimming and J lost 4 bases; unmatched junction nucleotides: 9. Germline V lookup: CDR1 SQVTM, CDR2 ANQGSEA. This CDR3 contains 15 residues.

The chain links TRBV15 to TRBJ2-5, with TRBD2 matching over 14 bases. Germline lookup yields CDR1 LNHNV and CDR2 YYDKDF (reference sequence). The CDR3 spans 18 residues. The J segment lost 5 bases and the V segment lost 1 base, leaving 9 bases of the junction unmatched. The CDR3 sequence: CATSRGGTSGGHRETQYF. As DNA, the CDR3 is TGTGCCACCAGCAGAGGAGGGACTAGCGGGGGCCACCGGGAGACCCAGTACTTC.

This rearrangement joins TRBV10-3 to TRBJ2-6; D may be TRBD1 (6 bases). Germline CDR1 is ENHRY and CDR2 is SYGVKD. CDR3 length equals 15 residues. V was trimmed by 6 bases and J by 2 bases, leaving 11 bases between them. The CDR3 loop is CAIRSTGTGANVLTF. CDR3 sequence (DNA): TGTGCCATCAGATCCACAGGGACTGGGGCCAACGTCCTGACTTTC.

The V and J genes are TRBV7-8 and TRBJ2-3, with D tentatively TRBD2 (7 bases). The V gene lost 1 base and the J gene lost 6 bases, with 20 bases spanning the gap. The length of the CDR3 is 17 residues. Germline V gene sequence: CDR1 SGHVS, CDR2 FQNEAQ. The CDR3 region is CASSLGPTRGGLDTQYF. DNA for the CDR3: TGTGCCAGCAGCTTAGGCCCCACGAGGGGGGGCCTTGATACGCAGTATTTT.

The rearrangement joins TRBV7-6 to TRBJ2-5, with 13 nucleotides matching TRBD2. The CDR3 spans 15 residues. Germline V gene sequence: CDR1 SGHVS, CDR2 FNYEAQ. Trimming took 1 base from V and 4 from J; bases not matched to a gene: 0. CDR3 sequence reads: CASSLGLAGGETQYF. CDR3 in DNA: TGTGCCAGCAGCTTAGGACTAGCGGGGGGAGAGACCCAGTACTTC.

This clone has only one observation. The V call is TRBV9, the J call TRBJ2-5; D is undetermined. Germline assignment: CDR1 SGDLS and CDR2 YYNGEE. V gave up 4 bases and J gave up 1 base, with 2 bases separating them. This CDR3 spans 11 amino acids. The CDR3 DNA follows: TGTGCCAGCAGCCCCCAAGAGACCCAGTACTTC. This codes for CASSPQETQYF.

This chain links TRBV13 with TRBJ2-7, with D possibly being TRBD2 (6 bases). Germline lookup yields CDR1 PRHDT and CDR2 FYEKMQ (reference sequence). Trimming shortened V by 5 bases and J by 3 bases, and 14 bases separated the two germline ends. This CDR3 has 14 residues. CDR3 nucleotide sequence: TGTGCCAGCAGCCTCCGGGACGGGGGCTACGAGCAGTACTTC. This translates into CASSLRDGGYEQYF.